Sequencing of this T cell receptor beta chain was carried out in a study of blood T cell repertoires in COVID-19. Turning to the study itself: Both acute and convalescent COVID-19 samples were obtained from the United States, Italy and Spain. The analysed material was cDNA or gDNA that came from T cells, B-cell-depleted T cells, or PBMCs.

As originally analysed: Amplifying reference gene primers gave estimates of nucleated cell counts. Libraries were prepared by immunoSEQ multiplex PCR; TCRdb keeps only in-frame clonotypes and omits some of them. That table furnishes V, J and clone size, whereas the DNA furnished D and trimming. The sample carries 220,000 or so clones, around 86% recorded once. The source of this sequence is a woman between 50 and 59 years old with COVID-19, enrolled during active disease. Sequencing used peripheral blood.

The CDR3 nucleotides read TGTGCCAGCAGCTTCTTACAGTTCAGTCCCTTCTTT. Translating gives CASSFLQFSPFF. V is TRBV5-8 and J is TRBJ1-1; D uncertain. Germline CDR1 SGHTS, CDR2 YDEGEE. The CDR3 is 12 amino acids. V was clipped by 2 bases and J by 14 bases, with 16 bases between them.